This paragraph reports one TCR beta chain. As yet, its antigen is unknown. A much bigger clone sits one base away, suggesting this may be a read error. The V gene's germline CDR1 is SEHNR and CDR2 FQNEAQ (reference sequence). This CDR3 is built from 16 residues. A primer in the constant region served to generate TCR beta cDNA from approximately 450 ng of total RNA. Slightly modified ARM-PCR, run as three nested multiplex PCR rounds, produced the TCR beta libraries. Forward primers for TRBV1-TRBV30 and a C-beta reverse primer served the first two PCR rounds, at roughly 10 cycles each. One entry per CDR3 protein results from TCRdb running MiXCR on the multiplex PCR reads. The data show around 210,000 distinct CDR3 sequences, 65% seen once. This specimen belongs to a study of tumor-infiltrating lymphocytes in primary liver carcinoma. The overall study: Aged between 30 and 69 years, the patients were men and women.

General study findings and limits: The difference in top-250-clone fraction between tumors and blood was significant, favoring tumors (p = 0.039).

It was unsorted whole blood that yielded blood RNA, and germline DNA was also extracted. The chain carries TRBV7-9 and TRBJ2-1; 10 nucleotides align to TRBD2. Sequencing used peripheral blood. This receptor was obtained from a woman aged 55-69 years with primary liver carcinoma and hepatitis B virus infection. CDR3 residues: CANSLGSLAGADEQFF. As DNA, the CDR3 is TGTGCCAACAGCTTAGGGTCTCTAGCGGGAGCCGATGAGCAGTTCTTC.